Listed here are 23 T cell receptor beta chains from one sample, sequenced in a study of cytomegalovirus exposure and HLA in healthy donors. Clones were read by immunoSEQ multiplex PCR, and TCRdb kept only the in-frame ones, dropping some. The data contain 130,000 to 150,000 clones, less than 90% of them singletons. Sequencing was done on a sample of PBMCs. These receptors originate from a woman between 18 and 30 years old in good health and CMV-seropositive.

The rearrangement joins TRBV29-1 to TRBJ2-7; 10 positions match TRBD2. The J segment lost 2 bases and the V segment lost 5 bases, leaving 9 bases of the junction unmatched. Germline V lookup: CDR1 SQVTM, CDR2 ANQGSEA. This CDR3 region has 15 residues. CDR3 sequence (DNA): TGCAGCGTTCTCAGCGGGAGGGCCGCGGCCTACGAGCAGTACTTC. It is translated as CSVLSGRAAAYEQYF.

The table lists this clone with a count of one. The DNA for the CDR3 is TGTGCCAGCAGCTTAGCCAACCGGGGGGCCGGGGAGCTGTTTTTT. Residues: CASSLANRGAGELFF. This rearrangement joins TRBV7-8 to TRBJ2-2; 7 bases line up with TRBD2. The V segment lost 0 bases and the J segment 6 bases; nucleotides outside the gene matches: 4. This CDR3 is 15 amino acids long. Germline V lookup: CDR1 SGHVS, CDR2 FQNEAQ.

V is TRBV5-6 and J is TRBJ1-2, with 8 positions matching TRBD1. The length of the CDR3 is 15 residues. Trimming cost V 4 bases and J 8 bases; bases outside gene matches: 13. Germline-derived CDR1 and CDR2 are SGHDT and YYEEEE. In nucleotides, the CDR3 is TGTGCCAGCAGCCCAGGGACAGGAAGAGGGGGAGGCTACACCTTC. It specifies CASSPGTGRGGGYTF.

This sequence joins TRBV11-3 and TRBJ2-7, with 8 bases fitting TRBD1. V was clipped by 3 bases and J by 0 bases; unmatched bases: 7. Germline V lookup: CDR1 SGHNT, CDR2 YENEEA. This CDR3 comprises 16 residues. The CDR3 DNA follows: TGTGCCAGCAGCTTCCTGACAGGGGTGAGCTCCTACGAGCAGTACTTC. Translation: CASSFLTGVSSYEQYF.

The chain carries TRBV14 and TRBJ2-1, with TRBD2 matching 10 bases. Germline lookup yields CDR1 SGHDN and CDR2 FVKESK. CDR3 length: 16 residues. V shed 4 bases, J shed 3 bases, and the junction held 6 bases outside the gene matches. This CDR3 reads CASSPVGLADYNEQFF. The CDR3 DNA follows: TGTGCCAGCAGCCCCGTTGGACTAGCGGACTACAATGAGCAGTTCTTC.

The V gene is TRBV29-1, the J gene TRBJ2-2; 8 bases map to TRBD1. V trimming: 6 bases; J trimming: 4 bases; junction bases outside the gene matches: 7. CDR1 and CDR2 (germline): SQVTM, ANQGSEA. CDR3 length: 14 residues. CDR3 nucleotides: TGCAGCGTGGGCGGGACAGGAGTCACCGGGGAGCTGTTTTTT. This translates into CSVGGTGVTGELFF.

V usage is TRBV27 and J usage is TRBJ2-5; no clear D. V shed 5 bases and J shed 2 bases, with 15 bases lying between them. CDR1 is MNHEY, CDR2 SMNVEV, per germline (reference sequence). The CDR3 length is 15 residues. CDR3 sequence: CASSPDWVAQETQYF. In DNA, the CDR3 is TGTGCCAGCAGTCCCGATTGGGTAGCACAAGAGACCCAGTACTTC.

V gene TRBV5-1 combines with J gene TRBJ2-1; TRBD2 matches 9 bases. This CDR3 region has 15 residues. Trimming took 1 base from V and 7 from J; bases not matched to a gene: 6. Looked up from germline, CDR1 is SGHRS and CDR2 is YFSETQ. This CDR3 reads CASSLRSSGTNEQFF. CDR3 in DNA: TGCGCCAGCAGCTTGAGGTCTAGCGGGACGAATGAGCAGTTCTTC.

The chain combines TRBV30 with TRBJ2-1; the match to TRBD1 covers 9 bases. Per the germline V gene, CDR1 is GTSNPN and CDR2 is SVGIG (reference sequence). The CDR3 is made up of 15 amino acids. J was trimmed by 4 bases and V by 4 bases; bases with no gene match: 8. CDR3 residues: CAWTKPGQGYNEQFF. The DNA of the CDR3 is TGTGCCTGGACTAAACCGGGACAGGGATACAATGAGCAGTTCTTC. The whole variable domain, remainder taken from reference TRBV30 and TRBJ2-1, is SQTIHQWPATLVQPVGSPLSLECTVEGTSNPNLYWYRQAAGRGLQLLFYSVGIGQISSEVPQNLSASRPQDRQFILSSKKLLLSDSGFYLCAWTKPGQGYNEQFFGPGTRLTVL.

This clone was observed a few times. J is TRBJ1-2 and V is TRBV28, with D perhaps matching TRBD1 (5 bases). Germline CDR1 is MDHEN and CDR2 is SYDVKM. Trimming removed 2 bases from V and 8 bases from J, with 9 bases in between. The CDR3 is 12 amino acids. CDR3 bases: TGTGCCAGCAGTTTAAAGGGGCGCGGCTACACCTTC. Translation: CASSLKGRGYTF.

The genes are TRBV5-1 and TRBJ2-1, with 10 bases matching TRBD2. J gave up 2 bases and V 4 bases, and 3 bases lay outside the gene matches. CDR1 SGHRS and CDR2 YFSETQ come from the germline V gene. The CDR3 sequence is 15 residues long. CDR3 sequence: CASSPLAGAYNEQFF. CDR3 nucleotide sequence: TGCGCCAGCAGCCCCCTAGCGGGGGCCTACAATGAGCAGTTCTTC.

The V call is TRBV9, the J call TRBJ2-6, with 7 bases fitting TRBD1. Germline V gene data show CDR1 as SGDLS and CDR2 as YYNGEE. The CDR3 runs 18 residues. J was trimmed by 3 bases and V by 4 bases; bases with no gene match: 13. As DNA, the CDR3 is TGTGCCAGCAGCCCTCTAACAGGGGCAAGCTTTGGGGCCAACGTCCTGACTTTC. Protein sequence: CASSPLTGASFGANVLTF.

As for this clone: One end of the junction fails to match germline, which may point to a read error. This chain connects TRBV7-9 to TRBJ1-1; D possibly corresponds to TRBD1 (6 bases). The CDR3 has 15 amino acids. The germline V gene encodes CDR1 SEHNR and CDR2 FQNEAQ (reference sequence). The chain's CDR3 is CASSLEWGRNIEAFF. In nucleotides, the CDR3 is TGTGCCAGCAGCTTAGAATGGGGGCGAAACATTGAAGCTTTCTTT.

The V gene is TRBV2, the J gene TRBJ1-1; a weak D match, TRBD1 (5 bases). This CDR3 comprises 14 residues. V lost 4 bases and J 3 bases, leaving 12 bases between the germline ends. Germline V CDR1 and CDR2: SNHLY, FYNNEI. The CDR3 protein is CASSVGQGHTEAFF. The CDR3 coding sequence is TGTGCCAGCAGTGTGGGGCAGGGCCACACTGAAGCTTTCTTT.

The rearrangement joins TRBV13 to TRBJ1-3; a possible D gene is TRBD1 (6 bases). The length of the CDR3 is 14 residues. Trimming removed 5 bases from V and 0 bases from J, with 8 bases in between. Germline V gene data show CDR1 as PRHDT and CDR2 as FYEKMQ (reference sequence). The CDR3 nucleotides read TGTGCCAGCAGCGAACAGGGCTCTGGAAACACCATATATTTT. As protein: CASSEQGSGNTIYF.

This CDR3 is CASLTSGGNIQYF. The CDR3 nucleotides read TGTGCCAGCCTGACTAGCGGAGGAAACATTCAGTACTTC. The chain uses TRBV6-1 and TRBJ2-4, with 9 bases fitting TRBD2. This CDR3 comprises 13 residues. Looked up from germline, CDR1 is MNHNS and CDR2 is SASEGT. V was pared by 8 bases and J by 6 bases, with 5 bases of the junction left unmatched.

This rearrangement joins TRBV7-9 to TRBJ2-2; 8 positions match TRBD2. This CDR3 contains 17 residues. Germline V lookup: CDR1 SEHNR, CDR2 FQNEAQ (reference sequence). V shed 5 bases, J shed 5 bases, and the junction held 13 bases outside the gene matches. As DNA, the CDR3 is TGTGCCAGCAGCCCACGCACGGGACTAGGGAATACCGGGGAGCTGTTTTTT. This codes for CASSPRTGLGNTGELFF.

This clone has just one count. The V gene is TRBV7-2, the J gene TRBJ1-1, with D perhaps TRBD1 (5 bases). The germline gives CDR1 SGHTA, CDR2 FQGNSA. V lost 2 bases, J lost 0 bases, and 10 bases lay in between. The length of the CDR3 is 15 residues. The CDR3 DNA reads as TGTGCCAGCAGCTTATTGCGGGGGGTGAACACTGAAGCTTTCTTT. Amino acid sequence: CASSLLRGVNTEAFF.

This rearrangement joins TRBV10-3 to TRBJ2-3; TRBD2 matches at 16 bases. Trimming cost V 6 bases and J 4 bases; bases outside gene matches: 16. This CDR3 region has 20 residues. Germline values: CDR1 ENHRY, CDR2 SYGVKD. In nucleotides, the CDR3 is TGTGCCATCAGGCGCGGGACAGGGACTAGCGGGAGGGTTCTACCAGATACGCAGTATTTT. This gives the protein CAIRRGTGTSGRVLPDTQYF.

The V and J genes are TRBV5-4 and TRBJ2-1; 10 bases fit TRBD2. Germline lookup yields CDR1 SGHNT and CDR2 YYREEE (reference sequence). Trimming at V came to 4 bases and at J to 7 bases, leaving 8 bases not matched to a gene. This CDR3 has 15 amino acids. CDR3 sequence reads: CASSDRAGGMNEQFF. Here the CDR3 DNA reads TGTGCCAGCAGCGACCGAGCGGGAGGGATGAATGAGCAGTTCTTC. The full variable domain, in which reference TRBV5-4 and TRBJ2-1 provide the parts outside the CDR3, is ETGVTQSPTHLIKTRGQQVTLRCSSQSGHNTVSWYQQALGQGPQFIFQYYREEENGRGNFPPRFSGLQFPNYSSELNVNALELDDSALYLCASSDRAGGMNEQFFGPGTRLTVL.

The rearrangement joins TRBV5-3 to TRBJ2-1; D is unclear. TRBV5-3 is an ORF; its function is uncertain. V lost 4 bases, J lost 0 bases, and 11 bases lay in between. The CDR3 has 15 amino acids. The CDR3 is CARSLEALSYNEQFF. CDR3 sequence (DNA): TGTGCCAGAAGCCTTGAGGCCCTCTCCTACAATGAGCAGTTCTTC.

Here the CDR3 DNA reads TGCGCCAGCAGCGCGGCGGGACTAGCGCTCAATGAGCAGTTCTTC. Amino acids: CASSAAGLALNEQFF. V gene TRBV4-3 combines with J gene TRBJ2-1; 10 bases line up with TRBD2. The CDR3 contains 15 residues. Germline V lookup: CDR1 LGHNA, CDR2 YSLEER. With 5 bases clipped from V and 6 bases from J, the junction kept 7 bases outside the gene matches.

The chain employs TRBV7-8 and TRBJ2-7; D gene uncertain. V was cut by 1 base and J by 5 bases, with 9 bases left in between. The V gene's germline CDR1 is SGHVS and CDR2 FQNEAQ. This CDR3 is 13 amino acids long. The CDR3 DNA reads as TGTGCCAGCAGCTTAGGAGGTTTCGACGAGCAGTACTTC. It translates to CASSLGGFDEQYF. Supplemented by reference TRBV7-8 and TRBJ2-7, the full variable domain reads GAGVSQSPRYKVAKRGQDVALRCDPISGHVSLFWYQQALGQGPEFLTYFQNEAQLDKSGLPSDRFFAERPEGSVSTLKIQRTQQEDSAVYLCASSLGGFDEQYFGPGTRLTVT.